This entry describes one T cell receptor (beta chain). Its matching antigen is unknown. The sample belongs to a study of graft-versus-host responses after intestinal transplantation. Across the study: Recipients uniformly received anti-thymocyte globulin induction, followed by tacrolimus and steroids for 3 to 4 years.

Generated by immunoSEQ multiplex PCR, the TCRdb table keeps only in-frame clones and is missing some. This table holds over 65,000 clones, approximately 89% found once. The CDR3 covers 14 residues. The germline V gene has CDR1 SGHRS and CDR2 YFSETQ. Unmatched junction bases numbered 6, after V lost 3 bases and J lost 3 bases. This receptor was taken from a human donor who was the organ donor for an intestinal transplant. Sequences were derived from unstimulated CD8+ T cells sorted from spleen or lymph node cells, sampled before transplant. This chain connects TRBV5-1 to TRBJ2-7; 7 nucleotides align to TRBD1. Written as DNA, the CDR3 is TGCGCCAGCAGCTACTCGACAGGGATCTACGAGCAGTACTTC. It codes for CASSYSTGIYEQYF.